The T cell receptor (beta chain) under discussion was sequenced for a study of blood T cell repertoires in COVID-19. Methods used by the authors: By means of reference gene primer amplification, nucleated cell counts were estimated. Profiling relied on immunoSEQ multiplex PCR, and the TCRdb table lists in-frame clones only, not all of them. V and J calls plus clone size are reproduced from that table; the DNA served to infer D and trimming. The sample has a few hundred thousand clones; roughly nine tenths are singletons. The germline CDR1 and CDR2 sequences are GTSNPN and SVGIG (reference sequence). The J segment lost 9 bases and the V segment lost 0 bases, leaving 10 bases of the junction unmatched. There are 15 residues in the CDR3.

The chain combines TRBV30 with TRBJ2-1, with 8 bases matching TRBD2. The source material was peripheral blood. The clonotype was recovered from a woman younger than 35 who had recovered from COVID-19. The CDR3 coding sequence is TGTGCCTGGAGTGTACGGGTAGCGGGGTTTGGTGAGCAGTTCTTC. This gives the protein CAWSVRVAGFGEQFF.